The T cell receptor (beta chain) under discussion was sequenced for a study of CD8+CD57+ T cells in acquired aplastic anemia. Genomic DNA served as template for TCR beta VDJ and CDR3 profiling. Using its own MiXCR run on the reads, TCRdb lists one record per CDR3 protein. The data show about 180,000 distinct CDR3 sequences, approximately 52% seen once. The V gene lost 0 bases and the J gene lost 5 bases, with 14 bases spanning the gap. Germline CDR1 is SGDLS and CDR2 is YYNGEE. The CDR3 sequence is 15 residues long. Patients who underwent sequencing had shown CD8+CD57+ cell expansion by flow cytometry. This clonotype was seen more than once but under ten times. Antigen unknown. Findings and caveats of the study: For CD8+ Simpson's diversity, patients and controls showed no significant difference.

The sequenced sample consisted of sorted CD4+, CD8+, or CD8+CD57+ T cells (not recorded which) from PBMCs. The chain employs TRBV9 and TRBJ1-2; D gene ambiguous. The TCR was taken from a human donor with aplastic anemia. The DNA for the CDR3 is TGTGCCAGCAGCGTAGGGCAGACGGGAAGGTATGGCTACACCTTC. Translated, it gives CASSVGQTGRYGYTF.